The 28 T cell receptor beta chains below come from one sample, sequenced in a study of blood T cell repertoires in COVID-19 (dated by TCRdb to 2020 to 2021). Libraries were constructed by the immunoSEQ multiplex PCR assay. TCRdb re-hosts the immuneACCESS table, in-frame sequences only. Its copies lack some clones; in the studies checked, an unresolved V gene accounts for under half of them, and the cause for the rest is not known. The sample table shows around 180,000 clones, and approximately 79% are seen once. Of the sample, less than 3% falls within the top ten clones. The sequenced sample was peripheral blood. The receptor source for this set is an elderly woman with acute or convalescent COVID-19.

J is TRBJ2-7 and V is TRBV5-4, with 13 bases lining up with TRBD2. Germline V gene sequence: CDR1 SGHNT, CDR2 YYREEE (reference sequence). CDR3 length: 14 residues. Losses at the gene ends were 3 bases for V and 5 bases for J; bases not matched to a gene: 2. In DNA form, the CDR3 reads TGTGCCAGCAGCTGGGGGACTAGCGGGAACGAGCAGTACTTC. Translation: CASSWGTSGNEQYF.

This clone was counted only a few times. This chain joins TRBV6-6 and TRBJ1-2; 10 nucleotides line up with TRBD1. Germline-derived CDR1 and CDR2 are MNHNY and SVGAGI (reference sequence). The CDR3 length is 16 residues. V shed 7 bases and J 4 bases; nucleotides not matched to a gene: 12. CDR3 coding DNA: TGTGCCAGCACCGATTTTTTCCGGGACAGGGGCTATGGCTACACCTTC. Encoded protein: CASTDFFRDRGYGYTF.

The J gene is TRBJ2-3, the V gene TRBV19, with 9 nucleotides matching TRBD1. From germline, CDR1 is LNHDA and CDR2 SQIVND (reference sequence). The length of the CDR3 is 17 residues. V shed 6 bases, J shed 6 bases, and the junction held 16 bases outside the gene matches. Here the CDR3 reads CASRHSYRGLNADTQYF. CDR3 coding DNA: TGTGCCAGTAGGCACTCTTACAGGGGGCTGAATGCGGATACGCAGTATTTT.

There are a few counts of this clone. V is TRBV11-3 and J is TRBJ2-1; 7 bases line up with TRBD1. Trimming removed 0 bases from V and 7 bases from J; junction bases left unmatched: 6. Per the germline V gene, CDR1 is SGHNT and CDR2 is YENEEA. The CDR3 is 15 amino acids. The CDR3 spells CASSLEETGLNEQFF. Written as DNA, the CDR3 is TGTGCCAGCAGCTTAGAAGAGACAGGGTTAAATGAGCAGTTCTTC.

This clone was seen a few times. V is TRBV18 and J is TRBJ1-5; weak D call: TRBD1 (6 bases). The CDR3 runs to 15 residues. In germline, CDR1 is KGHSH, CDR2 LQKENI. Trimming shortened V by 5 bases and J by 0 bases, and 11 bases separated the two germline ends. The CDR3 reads CASSGLQGSNQPQHF. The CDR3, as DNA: TGTGCCAGCTCAGGCCTACAGGGTAGCAATCAGCCCCAGCATTTT.

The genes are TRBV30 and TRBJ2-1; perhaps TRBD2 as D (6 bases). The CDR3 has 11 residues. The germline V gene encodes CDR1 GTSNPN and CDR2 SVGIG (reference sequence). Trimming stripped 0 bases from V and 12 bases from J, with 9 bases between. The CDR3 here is CAWSVTSRQFF. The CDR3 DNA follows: TGTGCCTGGAGTGTGACTAGTCGGCAGTTCTTC. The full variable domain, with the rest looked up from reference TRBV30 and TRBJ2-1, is SQTIHQWPATLVQPVGSPLSLECTVEGTSNPNLYWYRQAAGRGLQLLFYSVGIGQISSEVPQNLSASRPQDRQFILSSKKLLLSDSGFYLCAWSVTSRQFFGPGTRLTVL.

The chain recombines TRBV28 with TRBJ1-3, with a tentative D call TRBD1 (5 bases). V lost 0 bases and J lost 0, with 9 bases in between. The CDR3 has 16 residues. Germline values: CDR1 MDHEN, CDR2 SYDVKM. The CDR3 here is CASSLWWRGSGNTIYF. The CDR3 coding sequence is TGTGCCAGCAGTTTATGGTGGAGGGGCTCTGGAAACACCATATATTTT. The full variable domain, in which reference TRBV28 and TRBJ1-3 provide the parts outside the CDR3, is DVKVTQSSRYLVKRTGEKVFLECVQDMDHENMFWYRQDPGLGLRLIYFSYDVKMKEKGDIPEGYSVSREKKERFSLILESASTNQTSMYLCASSLWWRGSGNTIYFGEGSWLTVV.

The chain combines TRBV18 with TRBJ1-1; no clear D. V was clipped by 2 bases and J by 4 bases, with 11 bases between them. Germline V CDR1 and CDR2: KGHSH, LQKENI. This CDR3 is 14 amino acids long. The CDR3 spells CASSPRAEGTEAFF. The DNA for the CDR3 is TGTGCCAGCTCACCAAGGGCAGAGGGCACTGAAGCTTTCTTT.

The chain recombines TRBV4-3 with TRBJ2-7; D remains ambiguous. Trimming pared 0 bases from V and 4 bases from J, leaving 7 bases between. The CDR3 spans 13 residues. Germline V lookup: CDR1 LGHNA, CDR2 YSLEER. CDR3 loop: CASSQDLEYEQYF. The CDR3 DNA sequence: TGCGCCAGCAGCCAAGATCTGGAGTACGAGCAGTACTTC.

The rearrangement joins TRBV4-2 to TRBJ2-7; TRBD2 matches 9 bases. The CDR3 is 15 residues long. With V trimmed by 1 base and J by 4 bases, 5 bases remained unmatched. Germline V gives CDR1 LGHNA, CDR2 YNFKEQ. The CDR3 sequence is CASSQGTSGLYEQYF. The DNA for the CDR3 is TGTGCCAGCAGCCAAGGAACTAGCGGGTTATACGAGCAGTACTTC.

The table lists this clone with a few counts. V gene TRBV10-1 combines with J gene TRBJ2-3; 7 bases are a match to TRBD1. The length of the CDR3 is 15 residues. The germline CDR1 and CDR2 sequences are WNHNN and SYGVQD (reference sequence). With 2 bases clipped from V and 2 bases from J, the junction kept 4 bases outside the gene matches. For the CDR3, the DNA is TGCGCCAGCAGTGAGAGGCAGGGGGTCACAGATACGCAGTATTTT. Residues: CASSERQGVTDTQYF.

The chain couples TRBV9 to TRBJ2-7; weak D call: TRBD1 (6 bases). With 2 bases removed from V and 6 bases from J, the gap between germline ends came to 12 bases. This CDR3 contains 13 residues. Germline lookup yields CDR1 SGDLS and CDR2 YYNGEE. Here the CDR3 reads CASSVTGWTEQYF. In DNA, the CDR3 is TGTGCCAGCAGCGTCACAGGGTGGACCGAGCAGTACTTC.

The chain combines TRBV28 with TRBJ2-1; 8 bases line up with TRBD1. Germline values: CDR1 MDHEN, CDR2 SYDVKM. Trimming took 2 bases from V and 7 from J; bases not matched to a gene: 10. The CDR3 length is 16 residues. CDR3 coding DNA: TGTGCCAGCAGTTTAGTCACCCAGGGGGCTGTTAATGAGCAGTTCTTC. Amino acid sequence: CASSLVTQGAVNEQFF.

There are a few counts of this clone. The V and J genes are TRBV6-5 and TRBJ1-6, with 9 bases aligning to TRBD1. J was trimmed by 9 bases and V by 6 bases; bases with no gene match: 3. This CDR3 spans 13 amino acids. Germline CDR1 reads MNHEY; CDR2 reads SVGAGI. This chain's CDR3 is CASRGQGGSPLHF. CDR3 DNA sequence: TGTGCCAGCAGGGGACAGGGAGGTTCACCCCTCCACTTT.

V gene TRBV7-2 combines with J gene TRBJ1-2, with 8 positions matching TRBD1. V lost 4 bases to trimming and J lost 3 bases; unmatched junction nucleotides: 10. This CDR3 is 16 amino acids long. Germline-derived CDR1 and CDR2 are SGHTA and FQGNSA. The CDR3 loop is CASSSSIGQGDYGYTF. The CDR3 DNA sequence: TGTGCCAGCAGCTCATCGATCGGACAGGGCGACTATGGCTACACCTTC.

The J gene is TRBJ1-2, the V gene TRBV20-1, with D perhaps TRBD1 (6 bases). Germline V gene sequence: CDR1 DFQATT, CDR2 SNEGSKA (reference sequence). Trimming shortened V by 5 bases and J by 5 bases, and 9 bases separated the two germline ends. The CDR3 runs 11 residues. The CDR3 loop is CSAPGEYGYTF. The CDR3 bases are TGCAGTGCTCCAGGGGAATATGGCTACACCTTC.

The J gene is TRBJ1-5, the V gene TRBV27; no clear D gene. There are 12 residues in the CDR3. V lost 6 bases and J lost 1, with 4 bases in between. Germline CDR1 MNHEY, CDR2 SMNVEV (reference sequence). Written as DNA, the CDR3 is TGTGCCAGCAGAGCCAGCAATCAGCCCCAGCATTTT. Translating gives CASRASNQPQHF.

The CDR3 reads CASQGTSGTDTQYF. As DNA, the CDR3 is TGTGCCAGTCAAGGGACTAGCGGCACAGATACGCAGTATTTT. The J gene is TRBJ2-3, the V gene TRBV2; 10 positions agree with TRBD2. The CDR3 consists of 14 residues. J lost 1 base, V lost 9 bases, and 4 bases had no gene match. The V gene's germline CDR1 is SNHLY and CDR2 FYNNEI.

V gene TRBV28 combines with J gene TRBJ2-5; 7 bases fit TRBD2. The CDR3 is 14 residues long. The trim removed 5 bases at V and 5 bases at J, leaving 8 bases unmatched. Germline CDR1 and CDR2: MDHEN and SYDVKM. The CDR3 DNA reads TGTGCCAGCAGTCTAACTAGCGCCCGGGAGACCCAGTACTTC. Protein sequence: CASSLTSARETQYF.

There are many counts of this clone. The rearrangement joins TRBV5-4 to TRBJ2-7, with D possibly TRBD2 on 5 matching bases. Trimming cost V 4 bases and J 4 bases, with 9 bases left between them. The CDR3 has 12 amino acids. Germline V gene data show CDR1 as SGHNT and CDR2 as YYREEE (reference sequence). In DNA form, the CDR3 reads TGTGCCAGCAGCCACCGGGGTTACGAGCAGTACTTC. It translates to CASSHRGYEQYF.

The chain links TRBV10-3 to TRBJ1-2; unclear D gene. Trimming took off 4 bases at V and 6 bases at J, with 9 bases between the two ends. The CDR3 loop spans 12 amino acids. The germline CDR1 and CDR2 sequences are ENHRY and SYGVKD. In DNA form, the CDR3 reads TGTGCCATCAGTGGTCGGGTGCATGGCTACACCTTC. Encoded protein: CAISGRVHGYTF.

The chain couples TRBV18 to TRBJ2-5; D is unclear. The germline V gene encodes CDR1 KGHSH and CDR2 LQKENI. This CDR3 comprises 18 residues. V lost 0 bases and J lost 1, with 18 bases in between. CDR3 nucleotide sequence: TGTGCCAGCTCACCACCTTTGGTCACAGCTTATCCCCAAGAGACCCAGTACTTC. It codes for CASSPPLVTAYPQETQYF.

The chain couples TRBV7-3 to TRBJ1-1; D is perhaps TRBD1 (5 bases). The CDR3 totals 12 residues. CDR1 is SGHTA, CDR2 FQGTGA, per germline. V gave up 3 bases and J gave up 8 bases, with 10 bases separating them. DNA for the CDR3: TGTGCCAGCAGCTTCGGGGAGGGGGAAGCTTTCTTT. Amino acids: CASSFGEGEAFF.

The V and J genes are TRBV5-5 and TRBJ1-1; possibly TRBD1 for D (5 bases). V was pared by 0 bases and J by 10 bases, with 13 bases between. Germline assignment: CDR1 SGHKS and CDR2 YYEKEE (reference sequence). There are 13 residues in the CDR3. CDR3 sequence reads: CASSLDEGLTAFF. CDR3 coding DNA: TGTGCCAGCAGCTTGGATGAGGGACTGACAGCTTTCTTT.

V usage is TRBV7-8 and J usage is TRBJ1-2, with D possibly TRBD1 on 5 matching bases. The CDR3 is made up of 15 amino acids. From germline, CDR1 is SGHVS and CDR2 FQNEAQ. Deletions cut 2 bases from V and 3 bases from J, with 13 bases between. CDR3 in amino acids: CASSLSIRGYYGYTF. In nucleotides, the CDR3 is TGTGCCAGCAGCTTATCCATACGGGGGTACTATGGCTACACCTTC.

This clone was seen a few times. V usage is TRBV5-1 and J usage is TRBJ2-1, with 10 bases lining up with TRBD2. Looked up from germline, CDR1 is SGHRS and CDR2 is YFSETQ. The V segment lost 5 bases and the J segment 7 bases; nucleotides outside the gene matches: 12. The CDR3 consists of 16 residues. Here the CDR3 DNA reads TGCGCCAGCAGACGATCCGGGACTAGCGCGGGGAATGAGCAGTTCTTC. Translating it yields CASRRSGTSAGNEQFF.

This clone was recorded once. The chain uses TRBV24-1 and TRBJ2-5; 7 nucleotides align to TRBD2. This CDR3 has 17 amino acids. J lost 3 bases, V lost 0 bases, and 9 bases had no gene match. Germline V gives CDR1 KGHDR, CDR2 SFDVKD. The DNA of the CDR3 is TGTGCCACCAGTGATTTGCCCGCTGGGGGGGTCAAAGAGACCCAGTACTTC. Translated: CATSDLPAGGVKETQYF.

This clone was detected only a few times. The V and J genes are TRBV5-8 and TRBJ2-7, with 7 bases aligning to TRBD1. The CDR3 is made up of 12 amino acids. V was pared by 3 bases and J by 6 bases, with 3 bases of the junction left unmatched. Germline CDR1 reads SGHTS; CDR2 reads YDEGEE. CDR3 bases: TGTGCCAGCAGCTCAGGGACAGCCGAGCAGTACTTC. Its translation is CASSSGTAEQYF.